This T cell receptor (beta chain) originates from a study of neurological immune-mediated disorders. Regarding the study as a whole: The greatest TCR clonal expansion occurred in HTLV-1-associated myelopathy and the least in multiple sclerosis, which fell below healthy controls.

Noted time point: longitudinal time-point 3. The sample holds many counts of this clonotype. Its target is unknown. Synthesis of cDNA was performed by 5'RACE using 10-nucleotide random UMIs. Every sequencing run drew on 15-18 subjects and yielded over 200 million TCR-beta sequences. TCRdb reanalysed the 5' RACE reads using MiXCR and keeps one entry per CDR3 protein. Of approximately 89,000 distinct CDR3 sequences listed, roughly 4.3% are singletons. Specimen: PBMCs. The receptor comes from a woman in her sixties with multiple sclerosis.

The CDR3 DNA reads TGTGCCAGCCGCCCCGGGACAGGGGTTTCTGGGCAGCCCCAGCATTTT. Translation: CASRPGTGVSGQPQHF. The rearrangement links TRBV2 to TRBJ1-5; 10 bases are a match to TRBD1. The V gene end was trimmed by 8 bases and the J gene end by 7 bases; junction bases not matched to a gene: 14. The V gene's germline CDR1 is SNHLY and CDR2 FYNNEI. The CDR3 runs to 16 residues.